A single sample gave rise to the 5 T cell receptor beta chains below, sequenced in a study of patients and donors after allogeneic stem cell transplantation. TCRdb redid the calling of the RT-PCR reads with MiXCR, one entry per CDR3 protein. The repertoire consists of 150,000 to 250,000 distinct CDR3 sequences, with approximately 41% occurring once and the leading ten covering approximately 32%. Sequencing input: blood, either unsorted or a sorted T cell fraction (not recorded which). These receptors were taken from a human donor who was either an allogeneic HSCT recipient or a stem cell or donor lymphocyte infusion donor (not recorded which). It is not recorded whose cells these are; they may come from a transplant donor.

In this sample, this clonotype turned up a few times. V is TRBV6-2 or TRBV6-3 and J is TRBJ2-7, with TRBD1 as a possible D gene (5 bases). Trimming shortened V by 8 bases and J by 7 bases, and 12 bases separated the two germline ends. Germline CDR1 is MNHEY and CDR2 is SVGEGT. The CDR3 loop spans 11 amino acids. The CDR3 DNA follows: TGTGCCAGCGGTCAGGGTAAGGAGCAGTACTTC. As protein: CASGQGKEQYF.

The chain couples TRBV21-1 to TRBJ2-7; the table's D call, TRBD1, has no DNA check behind it. TRBV21-1 is flagged as a pseudogene. The CDR3 spans 15 residues. For the CDR3, the DNA is TGTGCCAGCAGTACCCCGGGGACAGTGCTCTACGAGCAGTACTTC. It codes for CASSTPGTVLYEQYF.

This clonotype was seen a handful of times. The chain uses TRBV7-3 and TRBJ2-1, with 8 positions matching TRBD2. J was trimmed by 15 bases and V by 3 bases; bases with no gene match: 10. The CDR3 has 13 amino acids. The germline V gene encodes CDR1 SGHTA and CDR2 FQGTGA. CDR3 amino acids: CASSFKRESRPFF. CDR3 DNA: TGTGCCAGCAGCTTTAAGCGGGAGAGCCGGCCGTTCTTC.

The CDR3 sequence: CSVLGLADSYEQYF. The CDR3 DNA reads TGCAGCGTGCTGGGACTAGCTGATTCCTACGAGCAGTACTTC. The chain carries TRBV29-1 and TRBJ2-7, with 9 bases identical to TRBD2. Germline V CDR1 and CDR2: SQVTM, ANQGSEA. Trimming cost V 6 bases and J 1 base; bases outside gene matches: 7. The CDR3 runs 14 residues.

The V call is TRBV29-1, the J call TRBJ2-2; D gene unclear. This CDR3 is 13 amino acids long. Trimming stripped 6 bases from V and 1 base from J, with 9 bases between. In germline, CDR1 is SQVTM, CDR2 ANQGSEA. The CDR3 nucleotides read TGCAGCGTAACCACAGTGAACACCGGGGAGCTGTTTTTT. Translated, it gives CSVTTVNTGELFF.